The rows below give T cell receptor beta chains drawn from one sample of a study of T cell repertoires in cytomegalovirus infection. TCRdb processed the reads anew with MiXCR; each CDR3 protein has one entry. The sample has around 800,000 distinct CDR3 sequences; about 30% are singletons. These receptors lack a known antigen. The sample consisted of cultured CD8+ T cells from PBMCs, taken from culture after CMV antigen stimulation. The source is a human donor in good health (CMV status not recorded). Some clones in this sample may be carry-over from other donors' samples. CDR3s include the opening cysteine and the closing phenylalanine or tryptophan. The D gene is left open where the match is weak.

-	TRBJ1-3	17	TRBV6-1	CASTDGMRFGWESTIYF
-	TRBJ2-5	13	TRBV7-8	CASSPPVQETQYF
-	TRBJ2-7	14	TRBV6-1	CASSAPWAGYEQYF
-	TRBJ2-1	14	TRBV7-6	CASREAPQTDEQFF
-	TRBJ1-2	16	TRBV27	CASSSPGGGSPYGYTF
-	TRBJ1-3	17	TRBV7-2	CASSSMGGPLSGNTIYF
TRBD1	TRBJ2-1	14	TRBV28	CASSNYRGYNEQFF
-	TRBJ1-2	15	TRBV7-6	CASSLVGVSDYGYTF
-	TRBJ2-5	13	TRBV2	CASSDGGRETQYF
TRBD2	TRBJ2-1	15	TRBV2	CASSFTAGARNEQFF
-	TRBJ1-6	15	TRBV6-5	CASSYSGGLSSPLHF
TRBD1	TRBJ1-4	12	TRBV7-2	CALQGGDEKLFF
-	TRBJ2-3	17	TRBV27	CASRKGGSPVGTDTQYF
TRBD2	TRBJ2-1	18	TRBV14	CASSQEASGGSSFYEQFF
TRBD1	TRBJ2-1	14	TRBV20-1	CSAPTGQGASEQFF
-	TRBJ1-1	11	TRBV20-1	CSAQEPGVTFF
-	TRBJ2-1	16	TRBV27	CASSPLQGRSYNEQFF
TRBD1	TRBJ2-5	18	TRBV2	CASSAQTGGWPLQETQYF
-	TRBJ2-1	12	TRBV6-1	CASALVNNEQFF
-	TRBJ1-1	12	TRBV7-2	CASRRLRVGAFF
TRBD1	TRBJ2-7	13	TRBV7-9	CASSKQGTYEQYF
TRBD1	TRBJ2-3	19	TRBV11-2	CASSPSWTGEELGTDTQYF
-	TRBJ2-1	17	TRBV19	CASSLLLGNPPYNEQFF
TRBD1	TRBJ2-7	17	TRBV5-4	CASSWGGQGKFSYEQYF
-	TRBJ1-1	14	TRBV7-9	CASSLFFLRPEAFF
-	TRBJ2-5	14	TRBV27	CASSFPGRMETQYF
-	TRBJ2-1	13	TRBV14	CATGTQNYNEQFF
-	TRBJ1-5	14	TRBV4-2	CASSQEEGNQPQHF
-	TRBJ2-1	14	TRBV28	CASSWGVSYNEQFF
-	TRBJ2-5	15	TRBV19	CASSIGGGPQETQYF
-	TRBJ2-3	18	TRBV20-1	CSARDVSEVIPSTDTQYF
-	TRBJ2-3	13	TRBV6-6	CAGSQGSTDTQYF
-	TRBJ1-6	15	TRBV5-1	CASSIGRERISPLHF
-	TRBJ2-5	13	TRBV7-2	CASSFGRGKTQYF
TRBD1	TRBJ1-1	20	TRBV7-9	CASSFWGRGAWAAENTEAFF
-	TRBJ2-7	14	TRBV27	CASSFGTWAYEQYF
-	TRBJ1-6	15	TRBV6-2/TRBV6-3	CASSKQGSYNSPLHF
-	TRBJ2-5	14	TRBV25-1	CASRGRGIGETQYF
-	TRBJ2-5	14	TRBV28	CASSLLGREETQYF
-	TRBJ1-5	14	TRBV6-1	CASSEEAANQPQHF
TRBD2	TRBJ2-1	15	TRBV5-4	CASSLVPSGANEQFF
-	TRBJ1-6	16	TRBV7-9	CASSLDPGHYNSPLHF
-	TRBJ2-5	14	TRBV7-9	CASSLQGLGETQYF
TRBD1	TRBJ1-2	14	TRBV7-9	CASRSTGEESGYTF
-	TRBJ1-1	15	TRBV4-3	CASSQDWLGNTEAFF
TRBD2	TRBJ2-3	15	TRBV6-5	CASSSASGAWGTQYF
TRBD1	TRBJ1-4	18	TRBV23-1	CASSHNRDRGPTNEKLFF
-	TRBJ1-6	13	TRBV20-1	CSARAGSSSPLHF
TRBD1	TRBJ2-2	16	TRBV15	CATSGGTGVNTGELFF
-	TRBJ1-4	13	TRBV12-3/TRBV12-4	CASRGGAGEKLFF
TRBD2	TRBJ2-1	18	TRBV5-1	CASSLLSVLSGGFSEQFF